The sequence of this T cell receptor beta chain was determined in a study of blood T cell repertoires in COVID-19. The CDR3 is 15 amino acids. With V trimmed by 8 bases and J by 2 bases, 9 bases remained unmatched. From germline, CDR1 is SNHLY and CDR2 FYNNEI. Those who participated ranged in age from about 18 to 89 years and resided in 24 US areas. Cohort assignment relied on participant-reported clinical history. TCRdb's table, derived via immunoSEQ multiplex PCR, lists solely in-frame clones and lacks some. This sample has 150,000 or so clones, with more than 65% found just once. Material: PBMCs or T cells enriched from blood (not recorded which). This chain joins TRBV2 and TRBJ2-1, with 7 nucleotides matching TRBD2. The sequence derives from a woman aged 35 to 49 with acute COVID-19. As DNA, the CDR3 is TGTGCCAGCGGACTAGGAGAGAATCCCTACAATGAGCAGTTCTTC. Protein product: CASGLGENPYNEQFF. Drawing the rest from reference TRBV2 and TRBJ2-1, the complete variable domain is EPEVTQTPSHQVTQMGQEVILRCVPISNHLYFYWYRQILGQKVEFLVSFYNNEISEKSEIFDDQFSVERPDGSNFTLKIRSTKLEDSAMYFCASGLGENPYNEQFFGPGTRLTVL.